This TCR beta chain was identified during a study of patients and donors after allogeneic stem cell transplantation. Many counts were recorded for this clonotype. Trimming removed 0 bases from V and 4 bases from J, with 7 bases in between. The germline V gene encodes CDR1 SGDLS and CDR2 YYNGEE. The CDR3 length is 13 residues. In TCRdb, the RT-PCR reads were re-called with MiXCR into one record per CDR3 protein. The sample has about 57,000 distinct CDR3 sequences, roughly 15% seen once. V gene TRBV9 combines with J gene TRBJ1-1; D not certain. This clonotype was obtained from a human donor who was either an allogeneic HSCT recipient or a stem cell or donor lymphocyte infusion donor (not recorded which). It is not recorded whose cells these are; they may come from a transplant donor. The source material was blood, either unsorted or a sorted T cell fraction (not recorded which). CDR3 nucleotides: TGTGCCAGCAGCGTAGGAGCGGCCACTGAAGCTTTCTTT. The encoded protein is CASSVGAATEAFF.